The rows below give T cell receptor beta chains drawn from one sample of a study of OX40 agonist ivuxolimab in advanced cancers. TCRdb keeps only in-frame clones here, not all; method: immunoSEQ multiplex PCR. This sample has about 19,000 clones, with 68% found just once. The input for sequencing was CD4+ or CD8+ T cells sorted from blood, taken in a trial of the OX40 agonist ivuxolimab. The source is an adult with an advanced solid tumor such as melanoma, head and neck, liver or kidney cancer. Both conserved end residues are trimmed from each CDR3.

V: TRBV6-1
J: TRBJ1-2
CDR3: ASSEALWGAGYGYT

V: TRBV28
J: TRBJ2-1
CDR3: ASSLLGRSYNEQF

V: TRBV7-9
J: TRBJ2-5
CDR3: ASSLVTAQETQY

V: TRBV4-2
J: TRBJ2-7
CDR3: ASSQAVGDEQY

V: TRBV27
J: TRBJ1-5
CDR3: ASGGNQPQH

V: TRBV6-6
J: TRBJ2-7
CDR3: ASSWRGGTYEQY

V: TRBV6-6
J: TRBJ1-1
CDR3: ASSLGRGVTEAF

V: TRBV27
J: TRBJ2-1
CDR3: ASSAQVWSEQF

V: TRBV29-1
J: TRBJ1-2
CDR3: STGTGNYGYT

V: TRBV6-6
J: TRBJ1-4
CDR3: ASRPGTENEKLF

V: TRBV6-5
J: TRBJ2-1
CDR3: ASSYREDYNEQF

V: TRBV15
J: TRBJ2-3
CDR3: ATRKTGDYPTDTQY

V: TRBV4-1
J: TRBJ2-7
CDR3: ASSQELIYEQY

V: TRBV19
J: TRBJ2-1
CDR3: ASKKGREQF

V: TRBV9
J: TRBJ2-7
CDR3: ASSVEEDLSYEQY

V: TRBV5-4
J: TRBJ2-7
CDR3: ASSFRQVESEQY

V: TRBV6-5
J: TRBJ1-2
CDR3: ASSYSRAGVDGYT

V: TRBV5-1
J: TRBJ2-1
CDR3: ASSPAPPSGRAFEQF

V: TRBV6-5
J: TRBJ2-7
CDR3: ASSLSWGSGEQY